This TCR beta chain was sequenced during a study of T cells in Graves' hyperthyroidism and ophthalmopathy. Amplified regions were TCR beta CDR3 sequences from RNA transcripts. A set of HTBI primers served as the primers for a first-round RT-PCR of the TCR CDR3. TCRdb fed the multiplex PCR reads into MiXCR, producing one record per CDR3 protein. The data show 250,000 to 350,000 distinct CDR3 sequences, over 20% seen once. Each diagnosis was grounded in clinical symptoms, serum thyroxine and TRAb, thyroid ultrasound, and orbital computed tomography. This clonotype was observed once. This CDR3 contains 19 residues. V shed 0 bases and J 2 bases; nucleotides not matched to a gene: 11. CDR1 is ENHRY and CDR2 is SYGVKD in the germline V gene.

The V and J genes are TRBV10-3 and TRBJ2-4, with 9 bases identical to TRBD2. The specimen sequenced was blood. This clonotype was sampled from a man aged 25 to 40 with Graves' ophthalmopathy. CDR3 loop: CAISESATSGRITKNIQYF. CDR3 nucleotide sequence: TGTGCCATCAGTGAGTCGGCAACTAGCGGGCGTATAACCAAAAACATTCAGTACTTC.